This is a list of T cell receptor beta chains from one sample in a study of blood T cell repertoires in COVID-19. Some clones are missing from TCRdb's copy, which holds only in-frame ones; the method was immunoSEQ multiplex PCR. Altogether over 150,000 clones are present, over 70% being singletons, with the ten largest covering around 6.3%. The sequencing sample was made of peripheral blood. All receptors derive from a woman in her thirties or forties with COVID-19, enrolled during active disease. Both conserved end residues are part of each CDR3. A D gene is named only where the DNA matches it firmly. A clone size is listed for some rows: how often the clone was seen (once, few, many), or a class if it is expanded.

size,V,D,J,CDR3,DNA
NA,TRBV6-5,NA,TRBJ2-1,CASRKTDYNEQFF,TGTGCCAGCAGAAAGACAGATTACAATGAGCAGTTCTTC
NA,TRBV6-5,TRBD2,TRBJ2-2,CASSSAGGLIGELFF,TGTGCCAGCAGTTCGGCGGGAGGGCTGATCGGGGAGCTGTTTTTT
NA,TRBV11-2,NA,TRBJ2-7,CASSPPRGEQYF,TGTGCCAGCAGCCCCCCTCGAGGGGAGCAGTACTTC
NA,TRBV4-1,TRBD1,TRBJ1-2,CASSPSPGQLSYGYTF,TGCGCCAGCAGCCCCTCACCGGGACAGTTGTCCTACGGCTACACCTTC
NA,TRBV9,NA,TRBJ2-7,CASTPGGSSSSYEQYF,TGTGCCAGCACCCCAGGTGGCAGTTCAAGCTCCTACGAGCAGTACTTC
NA,TRBV9,TRBD1,TRBJ1-3,CASSVAPRTGASGNTIYF,TGTGCCAGCAGCGTAGCCCCGCGGACAGGCGCCTCTGGAAACACCATATATTTT
NA,TRBV6-4,TRBD1,TRBJ1-1,CASSVSSGTGTAHEAFF,TGTGCCAGCAGTGTCTCTTCCGGGACGGGGACAGCTCATGAAGCTTTCTTT
NA,TRBV28,NA,TRBJ1-5,CASILQGKKNQPQHF,TGTGCCAGCATTCTTCAGGGGAAGAAAAATCAGCCCCAGCATTTT
once,TRBV6-4,NA,TRBJ2-1,CASSMEVLGEQFF,TGTGCCAGCAGTATGGAGGTTCTGGGTGAGCAGTTCTTC
NA,TRBV5-1,TRBD1,TRBJ1-1,CASSLSGTGSTEAFF,TGCGCCAGCAGCTTGTCCGGGACAGGGTCAACTGAAGCTTTCTTT
NA,TRBV6-5,TRBD2,TRBJ2-7,CASGGSGRVTYEQYF,TGTGCCAGCGGCGGAAGCGGGAGAGTGACCTACGAGCAGTACTTC
NA,TRBV27,TRBD1,TRBJ2-7,CASSDRGPYEQYF,TGTGCCAGCAGTGACAGGGGGCCCTACGAGCAGTACTTC
few,TRBV27,NA,TRBJ1-4,CARPDTRGEKLFF,TGTGCCAGACCCGACACCCGGGGTGAAAAACTGTTTTTT
NA,TRBV11-2,TRBD1,TRBJ1-2,CASSEWTGINYGYTF,TGTGCCAGCAGCGAGTGGACAGGCATTAACTATGGCTACACCTTC
NA,TRBV9,TRBD1,TRBJ1-2,CASNVGGETGGYTF,TGTGCCAGCAACGTAGGGGGCGAAACTGGTGGCTACACCTTC
medium-sized,TRBV7-9,NA,TRBJ1-4,CASSGSTQSSTNEKLFF,TGTGCCAGCAGCGGTTCAACACAGAGTTCAACTAATGAAAAACTGTTTTTT
NA,TRBV12-3/TRBV12-4,TRBD1,TRBJ1-2,CASSRTGGYTF,TGTGCCAGCAGTCGGACAGGGGGCTACACCTTC
NA,TRBV27,NA,TRBJ1-5,CASSIHSNQPQHF,TGTGCCAGCAGCATACATAGCAATCAGCCCCAGCATTTT
NA,TRBV7-9,NA,TRBJ2-5,CASSLLGTPQDF,TGTGCCAGCAGCTTGCTTGGGACACCTCAGGACTTC
NA,TRBV5-5,NA,TRBJ1-5,CASSTGSGGPQHF,TGTGCCAGCTCTACAGGGTCAGGAGGGCCCCAGCATTTT
NA,TRBV24-1,NA,TRBJ2-2,CATSEPGQTHTGELFF,TGTGCCACCAGTGAACCTGGACAGACCCACACCGGGGAGCTGTTTTTT
few,TRBV28,TRBD1,TRBJ2-5,CASSQDRGQETQYF,TGTGCCAGCAGCCAGGACAGGGGGCAAGAGACCCAGTACTTC
NA,TRBV24-1,NA,TRBJ1-3,CATSDSDTRSGNTIYF,TGTGCCACCAGTGACTCGGACACCCGCTCTGGAAACACCATATATTTT
NA,TRBV29-1,NA,TRBJ2-7,CSVVAGAYAYEQYF,TGCAGCGTTGTGGCTGGGGCCTATGCCTACGAGCAGTACTTC
NA,TRBV7-3,TRBD1,TRBJ1-1,CASSLTSGTGGRNTEAFF,TGTGCCAGCAGCTTAACCTCCGGGACAGGGGGCCGGAACACTGAAGCTTTCTTT
NA,TRBV7-2,NA,TRBJ2-2,CASSPRTRTANTGELFF,TGTGCCAGCAGCCCTAGGACCAGGACAGCCAACACCGGGGAGCTGTTTTTT
NA,TRBV24-1,NA,TRBJ2-3,CATSDPKGGAHRRSTDTQYF,TGTGCCACCAGTGACCCGAAAGGAGGGGCTCACCGACGAAGCACAGATACGCAGTATTTT
NA,TRBV5-6,TRBD1,TRBJ1-2,CASSFSRGSVYGYTF,TGTGCCAGCAGCTTTTCCAGGGGGTCAGTCTATGGCTACACCTTC